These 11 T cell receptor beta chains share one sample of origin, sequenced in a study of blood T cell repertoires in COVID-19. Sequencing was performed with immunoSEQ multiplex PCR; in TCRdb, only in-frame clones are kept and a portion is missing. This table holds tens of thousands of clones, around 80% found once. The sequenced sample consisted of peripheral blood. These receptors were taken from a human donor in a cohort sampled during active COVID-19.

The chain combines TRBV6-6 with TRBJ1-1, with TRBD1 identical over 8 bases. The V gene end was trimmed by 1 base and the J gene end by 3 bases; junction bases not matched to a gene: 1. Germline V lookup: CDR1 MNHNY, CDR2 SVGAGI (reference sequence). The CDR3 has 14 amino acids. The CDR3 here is CASSYLDRDTEAFF. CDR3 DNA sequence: TGTGCCAGCAGTTACTTGGACAGGGACACTGAAGCTTTCTTT.

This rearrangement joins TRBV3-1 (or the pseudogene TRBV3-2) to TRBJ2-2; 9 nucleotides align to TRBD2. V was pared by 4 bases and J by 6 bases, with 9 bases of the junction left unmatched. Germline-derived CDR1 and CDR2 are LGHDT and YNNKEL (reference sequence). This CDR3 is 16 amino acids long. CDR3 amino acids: CASSPLPAGGAGELFF. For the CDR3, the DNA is TGTGCCAGCAGCCCCTTACCTGCGGGGGGGGCCGGGGAGCTGTTTTTT.

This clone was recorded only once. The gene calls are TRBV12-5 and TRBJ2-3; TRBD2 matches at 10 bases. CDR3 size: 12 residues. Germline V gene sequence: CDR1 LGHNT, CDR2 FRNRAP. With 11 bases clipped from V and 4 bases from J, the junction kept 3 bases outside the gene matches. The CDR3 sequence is CASSGSADTQYF. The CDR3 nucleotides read TGTGCTTCTAGCGGGAGCGCAGATACGCAGTATTTT.

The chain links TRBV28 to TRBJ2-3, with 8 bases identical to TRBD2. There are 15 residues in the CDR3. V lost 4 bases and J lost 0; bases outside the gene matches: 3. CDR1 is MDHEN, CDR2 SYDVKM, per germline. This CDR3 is CASSSPGGSTDTQYF. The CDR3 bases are TGTGCCAGCAGTTCCCCGGGGGGGAGCACAGATACGCAGTATTTT.

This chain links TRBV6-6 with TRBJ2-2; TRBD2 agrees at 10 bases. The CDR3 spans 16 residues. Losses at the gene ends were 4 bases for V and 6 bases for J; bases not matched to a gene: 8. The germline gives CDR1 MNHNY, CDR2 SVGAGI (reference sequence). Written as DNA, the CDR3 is TGTGCCAGCAGTTTTAAGCGGGAGGGTTCCGCCGGGGAGCTGTTTTTT. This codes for CASSFKREGSAGELFF.

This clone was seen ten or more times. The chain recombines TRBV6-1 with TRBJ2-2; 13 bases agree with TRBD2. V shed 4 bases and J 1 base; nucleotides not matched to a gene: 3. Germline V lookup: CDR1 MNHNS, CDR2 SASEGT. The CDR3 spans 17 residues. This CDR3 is CASSGTSGSQNTGELFF. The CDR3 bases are TGTGCCAGCAGTGGGACTAGCGGGAGCCAGAACACCGGGGAGCTGTTTTTT.

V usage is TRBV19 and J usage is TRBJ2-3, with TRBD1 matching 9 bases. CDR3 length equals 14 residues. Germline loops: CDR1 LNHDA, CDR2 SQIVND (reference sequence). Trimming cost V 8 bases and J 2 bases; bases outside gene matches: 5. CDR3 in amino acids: CASPGTGFTDTQYF. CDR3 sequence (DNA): TGTGCCAGTCCCGGGACAGGGTTCACAGATACGCAGTATTTT.

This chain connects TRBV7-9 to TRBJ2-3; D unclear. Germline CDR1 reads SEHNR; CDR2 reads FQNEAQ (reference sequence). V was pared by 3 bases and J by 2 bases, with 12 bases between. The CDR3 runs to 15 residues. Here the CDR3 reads CASSFGGYITDTQYF. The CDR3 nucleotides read TGTGCCAGCAGCTTTGGCGGTTACATCACAGATACGCAGTATTTT. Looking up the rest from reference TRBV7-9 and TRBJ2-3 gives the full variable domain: DTGVSQNPRHKITKRGQNVTFRCDPISEHNRLYWYRQTLGQGPEFLTYFQNEAQLEKSRLLSDRFSAERPKGSFSTLEIQRTEQGDSAMYLCASSFGGYITDTQYFGPGTRLTVL.

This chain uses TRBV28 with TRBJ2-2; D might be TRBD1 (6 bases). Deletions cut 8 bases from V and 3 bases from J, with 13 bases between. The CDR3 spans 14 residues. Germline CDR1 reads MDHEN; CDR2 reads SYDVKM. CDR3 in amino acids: CASDRTEDTGELFF. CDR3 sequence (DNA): TGTGCCAGCGATAGGACAGAAGACACCGGGGAGCTGTTTTTT.

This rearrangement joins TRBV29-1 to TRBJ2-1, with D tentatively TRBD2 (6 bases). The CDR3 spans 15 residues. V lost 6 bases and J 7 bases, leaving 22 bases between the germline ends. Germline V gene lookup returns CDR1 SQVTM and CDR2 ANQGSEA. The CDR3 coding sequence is TGCAGCGTCGACAAATCCGGGACTCCAGGTAATGAGCAGTTCTTC. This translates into CSVDKSGTPGNEQFF.

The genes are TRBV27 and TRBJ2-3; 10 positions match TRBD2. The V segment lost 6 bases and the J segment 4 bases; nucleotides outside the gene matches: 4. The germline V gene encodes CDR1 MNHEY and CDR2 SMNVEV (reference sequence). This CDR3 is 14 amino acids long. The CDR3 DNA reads TGTGCCAGCAGACCAGCGGGAGGGCCAGATACGCAGTATTTT. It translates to CASRPAGGPDTQYF.